This entry lists 27 T cell receptor beta chains sequenced from one sample in a study of early T cells in non-severe SARS-CoV-2 infection. TCRdb passed the 5' RACE reads through MiXCR, listing each CDR3 protein once. The sample records fewer than 40,000 distinct CDR3 sequences, around 4.1% being singletons. Source material: whole blood. Every receptor here comes from an adult who was a healthcare worker with PCR-confirmed SARS-CoV-2 infection or an uninfected control (not recorded which).

This clonotype was seen many times. V and J are TRBV5-4 and TRBJ2-5, with D possibly TRBD2 on 6 matching bases. This CDR3 contains 14 residues. Trimming took 5 bases from V and 4 from J, leaving 15 bases between them. The germline CDR1 and CDR2 sequences are SGHNT and YYREEE (reference sequence). CDR3 DNA sequence: TGTGCCAGCAGTCTCAAGGTGGGAGGAGAGACCCAGTACTTC. This gives the protein CASSLKVGGETQYF.

The table lists this clonotype with a few counts. This chain links TRBV4-2 with TRBJ2-1; 7 bases agree with TRBD2. Germline-derived CDR1 and CDR2 are LGHNA and YNFKEQ. There are 19 residues in the CDR3. Unmatched junction bases numbered 18, after V lost 0 bases and J lost 7 bases. The CDR3 protein is CASSQDYSRAGVILNEQFF. The CDR3 nucleotides are TGTGCCAGCAGCCAAGATTATTCCCGGGCGGGAGTTATACTAAATGAGCAGTTCTTC.

At least ten counts were recorded for this clonotype. The gene calls are TRBV19 and TRBJ2-3; 7 nucleotides agree with TRBD1. In germline, CDR1 is LNHDA, CDR2 SQIVND (reference sequence). Trimming took 2 bases from V and 5 from J; bases not matched to a gene: 4. The CDR3 contains 14 residues. The CDR3 DNA reads as TGTGCCAGTAGTATACGGACAGGTGGAGATACGCAGTATTTT. This gives the protein CASSIRTGGDTQYF. Drawing the rest from reference TRBV19 and TRBJ2-3, the complete variable domain is DGGITQSPKYLFRKEGQNVTLSCEQNLNHDAMYWYRQDPGQGLRLIYYSQIVNDFQKGDIAEGYSVSREKKESFPLTVTSAQKNPTAFYLCASSIRTGGDTQYFGPGTRLTVL.

This clonotype was seen many times. The rearrangement uses TRBV20-1 and TRBJ2-1; either TRBD1 or TRBD2 may fit D (7 bases each). CDR1 and CDR2 from the germline V gene are DFQATT and SNEGSKA (reference sequence). The CDR3 has 15 amino acids. Trimming took 5 bases from V and 9 from J, leaving 23 bases between them. The CDR3 region is CSAFRGGALVGEQFF. CDR3 nucleotide sequence: TGCAGTGCTTTCAGGGGGGGGGCCCTCGTCGGTGAGCAGTTCTTC.

This clonotype appeared many times. This chain connects TRBV7-2 to TRBJ1-1; D not resolved. V shed 1 base and J shed 5 bases, with 11 bases lying between them. This CDR3 is 14 amino acids long. Looked up from germline, CDR1 is SGHTA and CDR2 is FQGNSA. The DNA of the CDR3 is TGTGCCAGCAGCTTAGGGCCCAGGAAAACTGAAGCTTTCTTT. This encodes CASSLGPRKTEAFF.

In this sample, this clonotype turned up a few times. The DNA for the CDR3 is TGTGCCAGCAGCAGGACTAGCGGGAGTGGCGAGCAGTACTTC. It encodes CASSRTSGSGEQYF. The gene calls are TRBV14 and TRBJ2-7; TRBD2 matches at 13 bases. Trimming at V came to 5 bases and at J to 6 bases, leaving 4 bases not matched to a gene. The germline V gene has CDR1 SGHDN and CDR2 FVKESK. This CDR3 has 14 residues.

This clonotype showed up many times. The V and J genes are TRBV20-1 and TRBJ2-1, with 10 bases identical to TRBD1. The CDR3 loop spans 14 amino acids. Looked up from germline, CDR1 is DFQATT and CDR2 is SNEGSKA (reference sequence). J lost 7 bases, V lost 3 bases, and 6 bases had no gene match. CDR3 loop: CSARMGQGKNEQFF. In nucleotides, the CDR3 is TGCAGTGCTAGGATGGGACAGGGGAAAAATGAGCAGTTCTTC.

This clonotype was recorded at least ten times. The gene calls are TRBV19 and TRBJ2-7; D is possibly TRBD1 or TRBD2 (7 bases each). The CDR3 is 17 amino acids. Germline V gene sequence: CDR1 LNHDA, CDR2 SQIVND (reference sequence). V shed 3 bases and J shed 6 bases, with 24 bases lying between them. The CDR3 spells CASSIQGGAMLRVEQYF. The DNA of the CDR3 is TGTGCCAGTAGTATCCAGGGGGGGGCAATGCTTCGAGTCGAGCAGTACTTC.

At least ten counts were recorded for this clonotype. CDR3 DNA: TGTGCCACCAGCAGAGGCGCCGGGACGGAGTACGAGCAGTACTTC. Residues: CATSRGAGTEYEQYF. The chain employs TRBV15 and TRBJ2-7; possibly TRBD1 or TRBD2 for D (5 bases each). CDR1 and CDR2 (germline): LNHNV, YYDKDF (reference sequence). CDR3 length equals 15 residues. The V end was cut by 1 base, the J end by 4 bases, with 14 bases between.

This clonotype has at least ten counts. The V and J genes are TRBV28 and TRBJ1-3; D call uncertain. V dropped 4 bases and J dropped 3 bases, with 13 bases sitting between them. The CDR3 is 15 residues long. Per the germline V gene, CDR1 is MDHEN and CDR2 is SYDVKM. Here the CDR3 DNA reads TGTGCCAGCAGTTCTCGGGCACTACATGGAAACACCATATATTTT. This gives the protein CASSSRALHGNTIYF.

This clonotype has at least ten counts. The chain employs TRBV12-3 or TRBV12-4 and TRBJ1-3; 7 nucleotides agree with TRBD1. The CDR3 runs 16 residues. V dropped 1 base and J dropped 2; count of bases not matched to a gene: 5. The CDR3 coding sequence is TGTGCCAGCAGTTTAGGAGGGGGCACCCCTGGAAACACCATATATTTT. This gives the protein CASSLGGGTPGNTIYF.

This clonotype was observed many times. The chain couples TRBV24-1 to TRBJ2-6; D uncertain. The CDR3 loop spans 16 amino acids. Germline lookup yields CDR1 KGHDR and CDR2 SFDVKD. V dropped 8 bases and J dropped 0 bases, with 13 bases sitting between them. The chain's CDR3 is CATNGPTTSGANVLTF. CDR3 DNA sequence: TGTGCCACCAACGGGCCTACAACCTCTGGGGCCAACGTCCTGACTTTC.

V usage is TRBV20-1 and J usage is TRBJ2-1, with a weak D call TRBD2 (5 bases). V shed 0 bases and J shed 10 bases, with 13 bases lying between them. The germline V gene encodes CDR1 DFQATT and CDR2 SNEGSKA (reference sequence). The CDR3 runs 13 residues. The CDR3 DNA sequence: TGCAGTGCTAGAGAATGGGGAGATGGGGAGCAGTTCTTC. Amino acid sequence: CSAREWGDGEQFF.

This clonotype was found a few times. The genes are TRBV27 and TRBJ1-2, with 8 bases matching TRBD1. The CDR3 extends over 13 amino acids. The germline V gene has CDR1 MNHEY and CDR2 SMNVEV (reference sequence). Trimming at V came to 8 bases and at J to 8 bases, leaving 10 bases not matched to a gene. The CDR3 nucleotides read TGTGCCAGCTCCCCAGACAGGGGTACGGGCTACACCTTC. It codes for CASSPDRGTGYTF.

Ten or more counts support this clonotype. V usage is TRBV9 and J usage is TRBJ2-7, with 10 positions matching TRBD2. Germline V gene lookup returns CDR1 SGDLS and CDR2 YYNGEE. J lost 0 bases, V lost 4 bases, and 4 bases had no gene match. The CDR3 consists of 15 residues. CDR3 in DNA: TGTGCCAGCAGCTTTAGCGGGGGGAACTCCTACGAGCAGTACTTC. Its protein product is CASSFSGGNSYEQYF.

This clonotype was seen at least ten times. The chain recombines TRBV12-3 or TRBV12-4 with TRBJ1-6; the match to TRBD1 covers 8 bases. V lost 2 bases, J lost 7 bases, and 4 bases stayed unmatched. The CDR3 loop spans 15 amino acids. In nucleotides, the CDR3 is TGTGCCAGCAGTTTAACCGGACAGGGCAATTCACCCCTCCACTTT. This translates into CASSLTGQGNSPLHF.

This clonotype was picked up many times. The chain is built from TRBV13 and TRBJ2-1; maybe TRBD2 (6 bases). V was pared by 9 bases and J by 5 bases, with 17 bases between. The CDR3 is 14 residues long. Germline CDR1 and CDR2: PRHDT and FYEKMQ (reference sequence). The CDR3 spells CASHKRRVDNEQFF. Written as DNA, the CDR3 is TGTGCCAGTCACAAGCGGAGGGTCGACAATGAGCAGTTCTTC.

This clonotype was counted at least ten times. This chain connects TRBV6-2 or TRBV6-3 to TRBJ1-1, with a possible D match to TRBD1 (5 bases). Germline values: CDR1 MNHEY, CDR2 SVGEGT. V was pared by 7 bases and J by 1 base, with 19 bases between. The CDR3 sequence is 16 residues long. CDR3 DNA: TGTGCCAGCACAATAACGGGGGTTCTAGGGAACACTGAAGCTTTCTTT. Amino acids: CASTITGVLGNTEAFF.

In its sample, this clonotype was seen many times. A read error may account for a junction end that differs from germline. This chain uses TRBV27 with TRBJ1-4; TRBD1 aligns across 9 bases. The CDR3 has 15 residues. Germline CDR1 and CDR2: MNHEY and SMNVEV (reference sequence). The CDR3 DNA sequence: TGTGCCAGCAGTTCCGGGACAGGGAGAGTGAGGACTGAAGTTTTT. Protein sequence: CASSSGTGRVRTEVF.

This clonotype occurred many times. The rearrangement uses TRBV6-6 and TRBJ1-5, with 8 nucleotides matching TRBD1. Trimming removed 2 bases from V and 2 bases from J; junction bases left unmatched: 8. The CDR3 covers 17 residues. Germline V gives CDR1 MNHNY, CDR2 SVGAGI (reference sequence). The CDR3 DNA sequence: TGTGCCAGCAGTTACGCAGGGGGCCGAGATGGCAATCAGCCCCAGCATTTT. Protein product: CASSYAGGRDGNQPQHF.

This clonotype was recorded at least ten times. V is TRBV2 and J is TRBJ1-1; 9 positions match TRBD1. Trimming cost V 10 bases and J 5 bases; bases outside gene matches: 8. The V gene's germline CDR1 is SNHLY and CDR2 FYNNEI. There are 13 residues in the CDR3. The DNA for the CDR3 is TGTGCCATTCGCACAGGGGGCTGGACTGAAGCTTTCTTT. Translated, it gives CAIRTGGWTEAFF.

Many counts were recorded for this clonotype. The chain employs TRBV29-1 and TRBJ2-1, with D possibly TRBD2 on 5 matching bases. V lost 7 bases, J lost 2 bases, and 12 bases lay in between. This CDR3 spans 13 amino acids. Germline V CDR1 and CDR2: SQVTM, ANQGSEA. DNA of the CDR3: TGCAGCGCACGCCGGGATCCCTACAATGAGCAGTTCTTC. Residues: CSARRDPYNEQFF.

This clonotype occurred many times. The V call is TRBV20-1, the J call TRBJ2-3; 8 bases are shared with TRBD1. Germline V gives CDR1 DFQATT, CDR2 SNEGSKA (reference sequence). The CDR3 has 14 amino acids. Germline trimming cut 6 bases from V and 3 bases from J; bases unmatched to any gene: 8. CDR3 in DNA: TGCAGTGCCCACAGGGGGTTCGAAACAGATACGCAGTATTTT. Translation: CSAHRGFETDTQYF.

This clonotype was counted many times. The chain uses TRBV27 and TRBJ1-5, with a weak D call TRBD1 (5 bases). Between the trimmed V and J ends, which lost 6 bases and 1 base, there was a span of 10 bases. There are 14 residues in the CDR3. Germline V gene lookup returns CDR1 MNHEY and CDR2 SMNVEV (reference sequence). CDR3 sequence: CASSHRDSNQPQHF. CDR3 DNA: TGTGCCAGCAGCCACCGGGACAGCAATCAGCCCCAGCATTTT.

This clonotype was detected only a few times. The CDR3 DNA is TGTGCCAGCAGCTCCGACATTGATACGCAGTATTTT. Translation gives CASSSDIDTQYF. The chain is built from TRBV11-2 and TRBJ2-3; D is unclear. Germline V gene lookup returns CDR1 SGHAT and CDR2 FQNNGV. This CDR3 contains 12 residues. V was trimmed by 4 bases and J by 6 bases, leaving 8 bases between them.

This clonotype was counted only a few times. The gene calls are TRBV20-1 and TRBJ1-5; D is possibly TRBD1 (5 bases). The V end was cut by 0 bases, the J end by 8 bases, with 17 bases between. The CDR3 is made up of 15 amino acids. Germline CDR1 and CDR2: DFQATT and SNEGSKA (reference sequence). The CDR3 nucleotides read TGCAGTGCTAGAGACCCGGTCGGGGGAAGAAAGCCCCAGCATTTT. Its protein is CSARDPVGGRKPQHF.

This sequence joins TRBV7-3 and TRBJ2-2, with a possible D match to TRBD1 (5 bases). CDR1 SGHTA and CDR2 FQGTGA come from the germline V gene. There are 14 residues in the CDR3. Between the trimmed V and J ends, which lost 4 bases and 4 bases, there was a span of 10 bases. The CDR3 sequence: CASSYTGSTGELFF. As DNA, the CDR3 is TGTGCCAGCAGCTATACAGGTTCCACCGGGGAGCTGTTTTTT.